This entry describes one T cell receptor (beta chain). The antigen remains unidentified. TCRdb fed the 5' RACE reads into MiXCR, producing one record per CDR3 protein. Of approximately 50,000 distinct CDR3 sequences detected, 9.3% appear once; the ten largest clones hold roughly 10%. This entry is derived from a study of T-cell memory formation after mild COVID-19. Study as a whole: TCR clusters showed largely donor specificity.

Findings of the study overall: Pre-infection memory already had some responding clones, implying cross-reactive memory joined. Whereas later expanders leaned CD4+, clones contracting day 15 to 85 showed a balanced CD4/CD8 makeup.

The sequenced sample was PBMCs or a T cell subset sorted from them (not recorded which). This clonotype originated in an adult woman who had mild COVID-19 (a few samples of this study predate the infection). Cell type and time point are not known.

CDR3 region: CASSLALAGVNEQFF. The CDR3 bases are TGTGCCAGCAGCTTGGCCCTAGCGGGGGTCAATGAGCAGTTCTTC. The V call is TRBV7-9, the J call TRBJ2-1; 10 bases map to TRBD2. The CDR3 totals 15 residues. Germline V CDR1 and CDR2: SEHNR, FQNEAQ (reference sequence). V was clipped by 3 bases and J by 6 bases; unmatched bases: 5.